This T cell receptor (beta chain) emerged from a study of OX40 agonist ivuxolimab in advanced cancers. About the study: Clinicians treated patients with ivuxolimab, an agonistic anti-OX40 (CD134) antibody. Administration of intravenous ivuxolimab to patients occurred every 2 weeks at 0.01 to 10 mg/kg.

In regard to this clone: Its specificity is unknown.

The protocol was immunoSEQ multiplex PCR, while the TCRdb copy is restricted to in-frame clones and leaves out a portion. Of over 25,000 clones in the sample, 84% were seen once. Study results and caveats: Some nonresponders likewise displayed low normalized T-cell clonal expansion. More expanded clones were seen, on average, in CD8+ T cells than in CD4+.

Germline lookup yields CDR1 MNHNY and CDR2 SVGAGI (reference sequence). The CDR3 is 13 residues long. V shed 5 bases, J shed 9 bases, and the junction held 6 bases outside the gene matches. The chain is built from TRBV6-6 and TRBJ2-1; 8 bases are shared with TRBD1. The specimen was CD4+ or CD8+ T cells sorted from blood, collected in a trial of the OX40 agonist ivuxolimab. This receptor was taken from an adult with an advanced solid tumor such as melanoma, head and neck, liver or kidney cancer. The CDR3, as DNA: TGTGCCAGCAGTCGGGACAGGTCGACTGAGCAGTTCTTC. It encodes CASSRDRSTEQFF.